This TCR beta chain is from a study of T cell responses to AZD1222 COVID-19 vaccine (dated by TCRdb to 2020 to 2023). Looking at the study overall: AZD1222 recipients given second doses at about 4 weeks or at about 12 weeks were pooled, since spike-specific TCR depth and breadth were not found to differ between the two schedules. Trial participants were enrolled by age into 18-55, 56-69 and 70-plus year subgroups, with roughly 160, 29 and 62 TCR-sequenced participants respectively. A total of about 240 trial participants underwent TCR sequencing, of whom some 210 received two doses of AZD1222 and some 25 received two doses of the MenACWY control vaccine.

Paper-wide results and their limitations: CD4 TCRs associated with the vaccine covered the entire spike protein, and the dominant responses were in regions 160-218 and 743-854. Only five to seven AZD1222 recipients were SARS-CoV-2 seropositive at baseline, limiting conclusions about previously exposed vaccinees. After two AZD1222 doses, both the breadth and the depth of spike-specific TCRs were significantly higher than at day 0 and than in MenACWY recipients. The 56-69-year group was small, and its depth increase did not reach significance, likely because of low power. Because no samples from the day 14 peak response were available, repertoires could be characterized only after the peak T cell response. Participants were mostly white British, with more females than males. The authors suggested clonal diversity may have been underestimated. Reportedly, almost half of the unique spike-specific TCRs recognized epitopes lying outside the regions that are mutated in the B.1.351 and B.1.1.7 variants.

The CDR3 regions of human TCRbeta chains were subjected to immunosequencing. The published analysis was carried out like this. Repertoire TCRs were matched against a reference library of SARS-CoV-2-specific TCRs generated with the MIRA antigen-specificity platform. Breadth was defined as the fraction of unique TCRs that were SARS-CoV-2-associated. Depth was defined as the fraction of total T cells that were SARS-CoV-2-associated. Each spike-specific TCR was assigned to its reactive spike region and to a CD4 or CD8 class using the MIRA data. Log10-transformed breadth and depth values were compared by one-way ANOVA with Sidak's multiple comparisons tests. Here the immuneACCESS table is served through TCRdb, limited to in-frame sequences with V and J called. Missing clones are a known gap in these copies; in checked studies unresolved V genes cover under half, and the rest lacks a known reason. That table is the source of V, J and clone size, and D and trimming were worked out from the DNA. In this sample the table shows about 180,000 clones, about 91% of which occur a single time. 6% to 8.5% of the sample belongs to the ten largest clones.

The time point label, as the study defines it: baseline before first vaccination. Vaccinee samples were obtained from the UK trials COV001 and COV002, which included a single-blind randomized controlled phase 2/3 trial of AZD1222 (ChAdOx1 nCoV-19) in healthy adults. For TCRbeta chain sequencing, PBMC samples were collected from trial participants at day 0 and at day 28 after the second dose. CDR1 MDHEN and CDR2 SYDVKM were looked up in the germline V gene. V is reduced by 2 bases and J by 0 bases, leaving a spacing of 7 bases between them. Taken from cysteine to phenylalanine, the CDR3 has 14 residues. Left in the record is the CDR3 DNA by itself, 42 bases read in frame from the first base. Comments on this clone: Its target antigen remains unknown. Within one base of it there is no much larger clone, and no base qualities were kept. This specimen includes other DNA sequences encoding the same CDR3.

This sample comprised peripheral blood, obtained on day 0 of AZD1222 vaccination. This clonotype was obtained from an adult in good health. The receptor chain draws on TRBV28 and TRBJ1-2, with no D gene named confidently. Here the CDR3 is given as CASSLGTANYGYTF. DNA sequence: TGTGCCAGCAGTTTAGGAACAGCTAACTATGGCTACACCTTC.